The 29 T cell receptor beta chains in this list originate from one sample, sequenced in a study of blood T cell repertoires in COVID-19. Sequenced by immunoSEQ multiplex PCR; TCRdb stores in-frame clones only, minus some. The table has about 240,000 clones, roughly 90% seen once. Sequencing used PBMCs or T cells enriched from blood (not recorded which). The receptor source for this set is a woman aged 25 to 39 who had recovered from COVID-19.

The CDR3 protein is CAWSAGEYGYTF. DNA of the CDR3: TGTGCCTGGAGCGCAGGGGAATATGGCTACACCTTC. This sequence joins TRBV30 and TRBJ1-2; D may be TRBD1 (6 bases). This CDR3 has 12 amino acids. CDR1 is GTSNPN, CDR2 SVGIG, per germline (reference sequence). V was cut by 3 bases and J by 5 bases, with 10 bases left in between. The variable domain in full, completed from reference TRBV30 and TRBJ1-2, reads SQTIHQWPATLVQPVGSPLSLECTVEGTSNPNLYWYRQAAGRGLQLLFYSVGIGQISSEVPQNLSASRPQDRQFILSSKKLLLSDSGFYLCAWSAGEYGYTFGSGTRLTVV.

This sequence joins TRBV7-9 and TRBJ2-2, with 9 nucleotides matching TRBD1. Per the germline V gene, CDR1 is SEHNR and CDR2 is FQNEAQ (reference sequence). V shed 6 bases, J shed 7 bases, and the junction held 12 bases outside the gene matches. The CDR3 sequence is 16 residues long. The CDR3, as DNA: TGTGCCAGCAGATCTTCCGGGACAGGGTCCCACGGGGAGCTGTTTTTT. The encoded protein is CASRSSGTGSHGELFF.

The V gene is TRBV28, the J gene TRBJ2-1; 13 bases are a match to TRBD2. The germline V gene has CDR1 MDHEN and CDR2 SYDVKM. J was trimmed by 2 bases and V by 3 bases; bases with no gene match: 1. This CDR3 is built from 16 residues. CDR3 protein: CASSLGTSGTYNEQFF. The CDR3 DNA reads TGTGCCAGCAGTTTGGGGACTAGCGGGACCTACAATGAGCAGTTCTTC.

CDR3 protein: CSVELPSGAYNEQFF. The CDR3 DNA follows: TGCAGCGTTGAATTGCCGTCAGGGGCCTACAATGAGCAGTTCTTC. The chain couples TRBV29-1 to TRBJ2-1; the D gene is possibly TRBD1 (6 bases). Trimming took off 2 bases at V and 2 bases at J, with 13 bases between the two ends. Germline-derived CDR1 and CDR2 are SQVTM and ANQGSEA. The CDR3 covers 15 residues.

The chain links TRBV19 to TRBJ2-1, with 7 bases identical to TRBD2. The germline CDR1 and CDR2 sequences are LNHDA and SQIVND (reference sequence). V lost 1 base and J lost 4; bases outside the gene matches: 7. The CDR3 is 16 amino acids. The DNA for the CDR3 is TGTGCCAGTAGTATAGTGGCTAGCGGAGCTTACAATGAGCAGTTCTTC. Amino acid sequence: CASSIVASGAYNEQFF.

The rearrangement joins TRBV30 to TRBJ2-3; the match to TRBD2 covers 15 bases. The CDR3 spans 16 residues. From germline, CDR1 is GTSNPN and CDR2 SVGIG (reference sequence). The trim removed 1 base at V and 6 bases at J, leaving 5 bases unmatched. The CDR3 protein is CAWSEGLAGGGDTQYF. CDR3 bases: TGTGCCTGGAGTGAGGGACTAGCGGGAGGAGGGGATACGCAGTATTTT.

This sequence joins TRBV9 and TRBJ2-1, with 12 bases matching TRBD2. With V trimmed by 3 bases and J by 8 bases, 9 bases remained unmatched. The CDR3 has 16 residues. The germline V gene has CDR1 SGDLS and CDR2 YYNGEE. CDR3 loop: CASSGDLLAGGDEQFF. The CDR3, as DNA: TGTGCCAGCAGCGGGGACCTACTAGCGGGAGGTGATGAGCAGTTCTTC.

The chain recombines TRBV4-1 with TRBJ1-5, with 8 positions matching TRBD1. The CDR3 sequence is 19 residues long. The V segment lost 0 bases and the J segment 7 bases; nucleotides outside the gene matches: 17. The V gene's germline CDR1 is MGHRA and CDR2 YSYEKL. CDR3 sequence: CASSQDLRQGRTGTQPQHF. The CDR3 region has the DNA TGCGCCAGCAGCCAAGATCTTAGACAGGGGCGGACCGGCACGCAGCCCCAGCATTTT.

The gene calls are TRBV6-5 and TRBJ1-5; D is uncertain. Germline V CDR1 and CDR2: MNHEY, SVGAGI. CDR3 size: 14 residues. The ends were cut back, 5 bases at V and 3 bases at J, with 11 bases in the middle. CDR3 sequence reads: CASSRQPYNQPQHF. The CDR3 nucleotides are TGTGCCAGCAGTAGACAACCTTACAATCAGCCCCAGCATTTT.

This clone has just a few counts. CDR3 coding DNA: TGTGCCAGCAGTTCCCGGGACTTTTTAAATCAGCCCCAGCATTTT. This codes for CASSSRDFLNQPQHF. The rearrangement links TRBV27 to TRBJ1-5; tentative D call: TRBD1 (5 bases). Trimming took 4 bases from V and 4 from J, leaving 14 bases between them. CDR1 and CDR2 from the germline V gene are MNHEY and SMNVEV (reference sequence). The CDR3 has 15 amino acids.

The rearrangement links TRBV5-1 to TRBJ2-2; weak D call: TRBD1 (6 bases). The CDR3 extends over 16 amino acids. Germline V lookup: CDR1 SGHRS, CDR2 YFSETQ. The V end was cut by 4 bases, the J end by 1 base, with 14 bases between. The CDR3 DNA sequence: TGCGCCAGCAGCCTACTATTGGGACAGAACACCGGGGAGCTGTTTTTT. Translation gives CASSLLLGQNTGELFF.

The CDR3 DNA reads TGTGCCAGCAGTGTTCCGGGCACCGGGGAGCTGTTTTTT. Protein sequence: CASSVPGTGELFF. The chain carries TRBV25-1 and TRBJ2-2; D ambiguous. Germline CDR1 reads MGHDK; CDR2 reads SYGVNS. V shed 4 bases and J shed 4 bases, with 7 bases lying between them. This CDR3 is built from 13 residues.

This clone showed up just once. The chain joins TRBV6-4 to TRBJ2-1, with TRBD2 matching over 10 bases. The CDR3 is 15 amino acids. With 6 bases clipped from V and 8 bases from J, the junction kept 10 bases outside the gene matches. Germline CDR1 is MRHNA and CDR2 is SNTAGT. The DNA of the CDR3 is TGTGCCAGCAGAATAGAAGCGGGAGGGCCCCATGAGCAGTTCTTC. Translating it yields CASRIEAGGPHEQFF.

V usage is TRBV9 and J usage is TRBJ1-6, with TRBD1 as a possible D gene (6 bases). CDR3 length: 14 residues. CDR1 is SGDLS, CDR2 YYNGEE, per germline. V was pared by 2 bases and J by 10 bases, with 13 bases between. CDR3 nucleotide sequence: TGTGCCAGCAGCGTCGCCCCAGGGGTCTCACCCCTCCACTTT. Its protein product is CASSVAPGVSPLHF. The complete variable domain, with remaining parts taken from reference TRBV9 and TRBJ1-6, reads DSGVTQTPKHLITATGQRVTLRCSPRSGDLSVYWYQQSLDQGLQFLIQYYNGEERAKGNILERFSAQQFPDLHSELNLSSLELGDSALYFCASSVAPGVSPLHFGNGTRLTVT.

The chain employs TRBV27 and TRBJ1-1; possibly TRBD1 for D (6 bases). Trimming took off 5 bases at V and 3 bases at J, with 16 bases between the two ends. Germline loops: CDR1 MNHEY, CDR2 SMNVEV (reference sequence). The length of the CDR3 is 15 residues. The CDR3 region has the DNA TGTGCCAGCAGTGCCCCGGTGGGGGCCCACACTGAAGCTTTCTTT. Amino acids: CASSAPVGAHTEAFF.

This clone was found once. V gene TRBV15 combines with J gene TRBJ2-1; D may be TRBD2 (6 bases). Germline-derived CDR1 and CDR2 are LNHNV and YYDKDF (reference sequence). This CDR3 has 17 residues. With 6 bases removed from V and 6 bases from J, the gap between germline ends came to 24 bases. CDR3 bases: TGTGCCACCAGTAAATCCCCCACTAGCTTCGACTCCAATGAGCAGTTCTTC. It encodes CATSKSPTSFDSNEQFF.

The J gene is TRBJ1-6, the V gene TRBV5-4, with D possibly TRBD1 on 5 matching bases. The germline gives CDR1 SGHNT, CDR2 YYREEE (reference sequence). The CDR3 totals 12 residues. V shed 6 bases and J shed 6 bases, with 7 bases lying between them. CDR3 DNA: TGTGCCAGCACAGGGTCTAATTCACCCCTCCACTTT. Protein: CASTGSNSPLHF.

This chain connects TRBV19 to TRBJ1-5; 9 bases agree with TRBD1. The germline V gene has CDR1 LNHDA and CDR2 SQIVND (reference sequence). The CDR3 totals 18 residues. V dropped 6 bases and J dropped 6; count of bases not matched to a gene: 18. CDR3 in DNA: TGTGCCAGTAGAGGTAAGGGACAGGGTCGACCTCACAGTCAGCCCCAGCATTTT. This encodes CASRGKGQGRPHSQPQHF. The whole variable domain, remainder taken from reference TRBV19 and TRBJ1-5, is DGGITQSPKYLFRKEGQNVTLSCEQNLNHDAMYWYRQDPGQGLRLIYYSQIVNDFQKGDIAEGYSVSREKKESFPLTVTSAQKNPTAFYLCASRGKGQGRPHSQPQHFGDGTRLSIL.

The CDR3 bases are TGTGCCAGCAGCTTAGGGAGGGACAGTGCTTACGAGCAGTACTTC. It encodes CASSLGRDSAYEQYF. J is TRBJ2-7 and V is TRBV11-2; tentatively, D is TRBD1 (7 bases). The CDR3 runs 15 residues. The V end was cut by 1 base, the J end by 4 bases, with 14 bases between. Germline CDR1 and CDR2: SGHAT and FQNNGV.

The chain couples TRBV4-2 to TRBJ2-2, with 13 bases identical to TRBD2. In germline, CDR1 is LGHNA, CDR2 YNFKEQ. The CDR3 is 18 residues long. V trimming: 0 bases; J trimming: 4 bases; junction bases outside the gene matches: 5. The CDR3 is CASSQETSGRATTGELFF. CDR3 DNA sequence: TGTGCCAGCAGCCAAGAAACTAGCGGGAGGGCCACCACCGGGGAGCTGTTTTTT.

The gene calls are TRBV4-2 and TRBJ1-1, with 7 bases that match TRBD1. Losses at the gene ends were 4 bases for V and 3 bases for J; bases not matched to a gene: 8. The CDR3 is 15 amino acids. Per germline, CDR1 LGHNA and CDR2 YNFKEQ. This CDR3 reads CASSPYPQGDTEAFF. CDR3 DNA: TGTGCCAGCAGCCCGTACCCCCAGGGGGACACTGAAGCTTTCTTT.

The CDR3 sequence: CASSLGGLDTQYF. DNA for the CDR3: TGTGCCAGCAGTTTGGGGGGTCTAGATACGCAGTATTTT. The rearrangement joins TRBV12-3 or TRBV12-4 to TRBJ2-3; tentatively, D is TRBD2 (6 bases). The CDR3 contains 13 residues. Trimming took off 3 bases at V and 5 bases at J, with 9 bases between the two ends.

The chain is built from TRBV4-1 and TRBJ1-5, with 11 bases that match TRBD1. Trimming cost V 4 bases and J 6 bases; bases outside gene matches: 8. This CDR3 has 16 amino acids. CDR1 and CDR2 from the germline V gene are MGHRA and YSYEKL. The CDR3 protein is CASSLGRTGGFQPQHF. CDR3 nucleotide sequence: TGCGCCAGCAGCCTGGGGAGGACAGGGGGCTTTCAGCCCCAGCATTTT.

CDR3 in DNA: TGTGCCAGCAGTGGCGGGGTTCTCGGCTACACCTTC. It specifies CASSGGVLGYTF. The V call is TRBV2, the J call TRBJ1-2, with D unclear. CDR3 size: 12 residues. The germline V and J ends were trimmed by 4 bases and 8 bases, with 11 bases remaining between them. In germline, CDR1 is SNHLY, CDR2 FYNNEI.

The V and J genes are TRBV12-3 or TRBV12-4 and TRBJ1-2, with no clear D. V lost 3 bases and J 4 bases, leaving 6 bases between the germline ends. The CDR3 extends over 12 amino acids. As DNA, the CDR3 is TGTGCCAGCAGTTTGAGGTTCTATGGCTACACCTTC. This encodes CASSLRFYGYTF.

This rearrangement joins TRBV7-9 to TRBJ1-2, with TRBD1 matching 8 bases. The CDR3 runs to 13 residues. From germline, CDR1 is SEHNR and CDR2 FQNEAQ (reference sequence). The V and J ends lost 2 bases and 7 bases, in that order; junction bases with no gene match: 3. As DNA, the CDR3 is TGTGCCAGCAGCTTACGACAGGGGCCTGGCTACACCTTC. It is translated as CASSLRQGPGYTF. The full variable domain, with the rest looked up from reference TRBV7-9 and TRBJ1-2, is DTGVSQNPRHKITKRGQNVTFRCDPISEHNRLYWYRQTLGQGPEFLTYFQNEAQLEKSRLLSDRFSAERPKGSFSTLEIQRTEQGDSAMYLCASSLRQGPGYTFGSGTRLTVV.

This clone has only a few counts. CDR3 amino acids: CASLTPSGANVLTF. The CDR3 DNA is TGTGCCAGCCTCACACCCTCTGGGGCCAACGTCCTGACTTTC. V and J are TRBV6-5 and TRBJ2-6; D ambiguous. This CDR3 is built from 14 residues. CDR1 is MNHEY and CDR2 is SVGAGI in the germline V gene. V lost 8 bases, J lost 0 bases, and 8 bases lay in between.

The CDR3 sequence is CASSLYFSRSGRSDTQYF. The CDR3 DNA is TGTGCCAGCAGTTTATATTTTAGTAGGTCAGGGCGGTCAGATACGCAGTATTTT. This chain joins TRBV28 and TRBJ2-3; TRBD1 is a possible D gene (5 bases). V was pared by 1 base and J by 4 bases, with 21 bases between. Germline lookup yields CDR1 MDHEN and CDR2 SYDVKM. The CDR3 covers 18 residues. The whole variable domain, filled in from reference TRBV28 and TRBJ2-3, reads DVKVTQSSRYLVKRTGEKVFLECVQDMDHENMFWYRQDPGLGLRLIYFSYDVKMKEKGDIPEGYSVSREKKERFSLILESASTNQTSMYLCASSLYFSRSGRSDTQYFGPGTRLTVL.

The chain links TRBV21-1 to TRBJ1-1; no DNA check was done on the table's D call, TRBD1. TRBV21-1 corresponds to a pseudogene. The CDR3 runs 16 residues. CDR3 in amino acids: CASSYPGFEGDTEAFF. CDR3 in DNA: TGTGCCAGCAGCTATCCAGGATTTGAGGGGGACACTGAAGCTTTCTTT.